This T cell receptor (beta chain) was identified during a study of blood T cell repertoires in COVID-19. Across the study: The study drew acute and convalescent COVID-19 samples from the United States, Italy and Spain. T cells, B-cell-depleted T cells, or PBMCs provided the cDNA or gDNA that served as material.

CDR1 SGHTS and CDR2 YDEGEE come from the germline V gene. CDR3 length: 13 residues. Libraries were prepared by immunoSEQ multiplex PCR; TCRdb keeps only in-frame clonotypes and omits some of them. The sample holds around 85,000 clones, around 90% seen once. This clone was recorded only once. The junction shows a germline mismatch at one end, possibly a read error. Specimen: peripheral blood. This TCR was recovered from a man between 60 and 70 years old with acute or convalescent COVID-19. The J gene is TRBJ2-7, the V gene TRBV5-8; 7 bases map to TRBD1. In DNA, the CDR3 is TGTGCCAGCAGCTTGGGGTGGCCGGGACAGCCGGACTTC. It specifies CASSLGWPGQPDF.